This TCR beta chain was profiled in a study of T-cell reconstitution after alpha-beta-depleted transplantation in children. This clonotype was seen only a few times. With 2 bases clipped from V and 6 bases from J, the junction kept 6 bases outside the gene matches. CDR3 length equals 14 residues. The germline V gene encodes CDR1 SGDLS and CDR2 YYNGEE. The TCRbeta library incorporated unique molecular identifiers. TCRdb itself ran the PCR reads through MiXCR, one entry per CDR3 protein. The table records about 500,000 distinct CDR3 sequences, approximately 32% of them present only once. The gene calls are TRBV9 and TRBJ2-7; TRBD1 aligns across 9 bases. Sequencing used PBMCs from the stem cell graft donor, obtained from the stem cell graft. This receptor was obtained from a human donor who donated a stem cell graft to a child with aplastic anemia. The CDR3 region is CASSVRDRDPEQYF. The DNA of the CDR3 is TGTGCCAGCAGCGTCCGGGACAGGGACCCCGAGCAGTACTTC.